Below are 24 T cell receptor beta chains sequenced from a single sample in a study of human T cells and chemical hapten exposure. Time point noted: patch test 3, about 24 weeks after DPC sensitization. Specified treatment: therapeutic diphenylcyclopropenone sensitization with weekly scalp DPC. MiXCR, run by TCRdb on the RACE reads, gives a single entry per CDR3 protein. Counted here are 55,000 to 75,000 distinct CDR3 sequences, approximately 13% occurring once; the ten biggest clones make up roughly 2.6%. Material: whole blood, obtained in connection with sensitization to the hapten diphenylcyclopropenone (DPC). All receptors derive from a man aged 25 to 45 with alopecia areata. Some clones in this sample may be carry-over from other donors' samples.

The chain uses TRBV20-1 and TRBJ2-7; D tentatively reads TRBD1 or TRBD2 (6 bases each). The V gene's germline CDR1 is DFQATT and CDR2 SNEGSKA (reference sequence). V lost 3 bases, J lost 3 bases, and 15 bases lay in between. CDR3 length equals 14 residues. The DNA of the CDR3 is TGCAGTGCTAGCGGCTACGGGGGCGACTACGAGCAGTACTTC. It encodes CSASGYGGDYEQYF.

This clonotype has a count of ten or more. The V call is TRBV5-1, the J call TRBJ2-2; possibly TRBD1 for D (6 bases). V lost 3 bases and J 2 bases, leaving 8 bases between the germline ends. Germline loops: CDR1 SGHRS, CDR2 YFSETQ. There are 14 residues in the CDR3. The CDR3 DNA is TGCGCCAGCAGCTGGGGACAAAACACCGGGGAGCTGTTTTTT. It codes for CASSWGQNTGELFF.

The table lists this clonotype with a few counts. V gene TRBV20-1 combines with J gene TRBJ2-7; D gene uncertain. The CDR3 is made up of 13 amino acids. V was cut by 2 bases and J by 0 bases, with 8 bases left in between. The germline CDR1 and CDR2 sequences are DFQATT and SNEGSKA (reference sequence). CDR3 nucleotides: TGCAGTGCTAGACAGGCGAGCTCCTACGAGCAGTACTTC. Encoded protein: CSARQASSYEQYF.

The V call is TRBV29-1, the J call TRBJ2-5; 7 bases are a match to TRBD1. Germline V gene sequence: CDR1 SQVTM, CDR2 ANQGSEA. The CDR3 runs to 12 residues. The trim removed 5 bases at V and 4 bases at J, leaving 4 bases unmatched. The CDR3 DNA sequence: TGCAGCGTTTCAGGGGGTCGAGAGACCCAGTACTTC. It yields the protein CSVSGGRETQYF.

This clonotype was recorded many times. The rearrangement uses TRBV20-1 and TRBJ2-7, with 9 bases that match TRBD2. The CDR3 length is 14 residues. Trimming at V came to 1 base and at J to 2 bases, leaving 3 bases not matched to a gene. Germline V gene data show CDR1 as DFQATT and CDR2 as SNEGSKA (reference sequence). CDR3 bases: TGCAGTGCTAGAGTGACTAGCGGTACCTACGAGCAGTACTTC. It translates to CSARVTSGTYEQYF.

This clonotype was seen many times. The genes are TRBV11-1 and TRBJ1-6; the D is unclear. Trimming took off 4 bases at V and 3 bases at J, with 7 bases between the two ends. The CDR3 spans 14 residues. Germline CDR1 and CDR2: SGHAT and FQDESV (reference sequence). CDR3 DNA sequence: TGTGCCAGCAGCTCGACGAACTATAATTCACCCCTCCACTTT. This translates into CASSSTNYNSPLHF.

This clonotype was seen more than once but under ten times. V is TRBV18 and J is TRBJ1-5; D is unclear. This CDR3 region has 15 residues. V dropped 3 bases and J dropped 0 bases, with 9 bases sitting between them. Germline V lookup: CDR1 KGHSH, CDR2 LQKENI. The CDR3: CASSPLGDSNQPQHF. For the CDR3, the DNA is TGTGCCAGCTCACCTCTGGGAGATAGCAATCAGCCCCAGCATTTT.

At least ten counts were recorded for this clonotype. The chain combines TRBV18 with TRBJ2-7; 8 bases match TRBD1. The CDR3 spans 14 residues. J gave up 5 bases and V 4 bases, and 7 bases lay outside the gene matches. Germline CDR1 KGHSH, CDR2 LQKENI. The CDR3 loop reads CASSQDRVGNEQYF. Here the CDR3 DNA reads TGTGCCAGCTCACAGGACAGGGTGGGGAACGAGCAGTACTTC.

As to this clonotype: One end of the junction varies from germline; a read error may be responsible. The chain recombines TRBV4-1 with TRBJ1-5; unclear D gene. The germline CDR1 and CDR2 sequences are MGHRA and YSYEKL. The CDR3 totals 16 residues. The CDR3 coding sequence is TGCGCCAGCAGCCAAGTCGGTGGATATAGCAATCAGCCCCAGGATTTT. This codes for CASSQVGGYSNQPQDF.

This clonotype was detected only a few times. This chain links TRBV28 with TRBJ1-1; no clear D. The CDR3 runs to 11 residues. V gave up 5 bases and J gave up 4 bases, with 5 bases separating them. Per germline, CDR1 MDHEN and CDR2 SYDVKM. CDR3 sequence (DNA): TGTGCCAGCAGTGGCCCCACTGAAGCTTTCTTT. Protein product: CASSGPTEAFF.

This clonotype occurred many times. The chain joins TRBV7-9 to TRBJ2-7; D is tentatively TRBD1 or TRBD2 (5 bases each). Germline CDR1 is SEHNR and CDR2 is FQNEAQ (reference sequence). This CDR3 is 13 amino acids long. Trimming pared 3 bases from V and 4 bases from J, leaving 10 bases between. DNA of the CDR3: TGTGCCAGCAGCTTTGGGGGAGTGTACGAGCAGTACTTC. This gives the protein CASSFGGVYEQYF.

This clonotype was recorded at least ten times. The V gene is TRBV19, the J gene TRBJ2-7; D not certain. Germline lookup yields CDR1 LNHDA and CDR2 SQIVND (reference sequence). The CDR3 contains 13 residues. V lost 4 bases, J lost 2 bases, and 9 bases lay in between. This chain's CDR3 is CASSRALPYEQYF. In DNA form, the CDR3 reads TGTGCCAGTAGTAGGGCATTACCCTACGAGCAGTACTTC.

V is TRBV5-1 and J is TRBJ2-7; D is tentatively TRBD1 or TRBD2 (5 bases each). The CDR3 loop spans 15 amino acids. Germline CDR1 is SGHRS and CDR2 is YFSETQ. Between the trimmed V and J ends, which lost 0 bases and 2 bases, there was a span of 12 bases. The CDR3 loop reads CASSLDGALTYEQYF. The CDR3 nucleotides are TGCGCCAGCAGCTTGGACGGGGCCCTAACCTACGAGCAGTACTTC.

This clonotype appeared many times. V and J are TRBV28 and TRBJ1-1, with D maybe TRBD1 (6 bases). V was shortened by 0 bases and J by 5 bases, with 10 bases between the two germline ends. The length of the CDR3 is 14 residues. Germline lookup yields CDR1 MDHEN and CDR2 SYDVKM. Here the CDR3 DNA reads TGTGCCAGCAGTTTATGGGGGGCTAGTACTGAAGCTTTCTTT. Translation: CASSLWGASTEAFF. The complete variable domain, with remaining parts taken from reference TRBV28 and TRBJ1-1, reads DVKVTQSSRYLVKRTGEKVFLECVQDMDHENMFWYRQDPGLGLRLIYFSYDVKMKEKGDIPEGYSVSREKKERFSLILESASTNQTSMYLCASSLWGASTEAFFGQGTRLTVV.

This clonotype was counted ten times or more. The chain couples TRBV7-9 to TRBJ1-4; no firm D call. The CDR3 extends over 15 amino acids. V was clipped by 0 bases and J by 0 bases, with 5 bases between them. Per germline, CDR1 SEHNR and CDR2 FQNEAQ (reference sequence). The CDR3 protein is CASSLAGSTNEKLFF. In nucleotides, the CDR3 is TGTGCCAGCAGCTTAGCAGGGTCAACTAATGAAAAACTGTTTTTT.

In this sample, this clonotype turned up many times. The J gene is TRBJ2-7, the V gene TRBV7-6; TRBD1 matches at 12 bases. CDR3 length: 15 amino acids. Germline-derived CDR1 and CDR2 are SGHVS and FNYEAQ. V shed 5 bases and J 3 bases; nucleotides not matched to a gene: 5. CDR3 in DNA: TGTGCCAGCAGCCTTGGGACAGGGGGCAACTACGAGCAGTACTTC. Its translation is CASSLGTGGNYEQYF.

This clonotype was picked up many times. V gene TRBV29-1 combines with J gene TRBJ2-1; D not resolved. The germline CDR1 and CDR2 sequences are SQVTM and ANQGSEA. The CDR3 extends over 11 amino acids. CDR3 nucleotide sequence: TGCGGTAGTAGTTCCTACAATGAGCAGTTCTTC. Translation gives CGSSSYNEQFF.

This clonotype was counted at least ten times. This sequence joins TRBV18 and TRBJ1-5, with 9 bases aligning to TRBD1. This CDR3 spans 18 amino acids. CDR1 is KGHSH and CDR2 is LQKENI in the germline V gene. Trimming at V came to 3 bases and at J to 7 bases, leaving 16 bases not matched to a gene. The CDR3 loop reads CASSPAMNRQGGRQPQHF. Here the CDR3 DNA reads TGTGCCAGCTCACCCGCGATGAATCGACAGGGGGGGAGGCAGCCCCAGCATTTT.

Ten or more counts support this clonotype. The rearrangement joins TRBV6-1 to TRBJ2-7; D is possibly TRBD1 or TRBD2 (5 bases each). Germline CDR1 MNHNS, CDR2 SASEGT. The V end was cut by 1 base, the J end by 3 bases, with 10 bases between. CDR3 size: 14 residues. For the CDR3, the DNA is TGTGCCAGCAGTGAAGTGGGACCTAACTACGAGCAGTACTTC. Translating gives CASSEVGPNYEQYF.

This clonotype has only a few counts. The chain carries TRBV7-6 and TRBJ2-3; no firm D call. The germline CDR1 and CDR2 sequences are SGHVS and FNYEAQ. The CDR3 runs to 14 residues. Trimming took off 4 bases at V and 0 bases at J, with 8 bases between the two ends. The CDR3 here is CASSSPTSTDTQYF. The CDR3 DNA reads TGTGCCAGCAGCTCCCCAACTAGCACAGATACGCAGTATTTT.

The chain joins TRBV25-1 to TRBJ2-7, with no clear D. The CDR3 runs to 13 residues. Deletions cut 8 bases from V and 2 bases from J, with 13 bases between. Germline lookup yields CDR1 MGHDK and CDR2 SYGVNS. CDR3 loop: CASGKGRPYEQYF. CDR3 DNA: TGTGCCAGCGGGAAAGGACGACCCTACGAGCAGTACTTC.

The sample holds many counts of this clonotype. The chain uses TRBV6-6 and TRBJ2-2; D remains ambiguous. With 2 bases removed from V and 6 bases from J, the gap between germline ends came to 7 bases. Germline lookup yields CDR1 MNHNY and CDR2 SVGAGI (reference sequence). CDR3 length: 13 residues. The CDR3 spells CASSYRSSGELFF. The DNA of the CDR3 is TGTGCCAGCAGTTACAGGAGTTCCGGGGAGCTGTTTTTT.

V gene TRBV28 combines with J gene TRBJ2-7; D might be TRBD1 (6 bases). V dropped 5 bases and J dropped 2 bases, with 16 bases sitting between them. Germline V gene sequence: CDR1 MDHEN, CDR2 SYDVKM. This CDR3 has 15 residues. The CDR3 DNA reads TGTGCCAGCAGTCTGATGACAGGAACTACCTACGAGCAGTACTTC. It yields the protein CASSLMTGTTYEQYF.

This clonotype was detected a few times. This chain connects TRBV7-8 to TRBJ2-5; D ambiguous. The V and J ends lost 10 bases and 0 bases respectively, with 18 bases between them. The CDR3 sequence is 15 residues long. Germline V CDR1 and CDR2: SGHVS, FQNEAQ. In DNA, the CDR3 is TGTGCCACCCCCCCCCCGGACGGGTACCAAGAGACCCAGTACTTC. Amino acids: CATPPPDGYQETQYF.